This TCR beta chain derives from a study of blood T cell repertoires in COVID-19. About the research overall: Spain, Italy and the United States supplied samples that represented acute and convalescent COVID-19. T cells, B-cell-depleted T cells, or PBMCs supplied cDNA or gDNA.

The trim removed 6 bases at V and 1 base at J, leaving 3 bases unmatched. Germline CDR1 is SNHLY and CDR2 is FYNNEI. The CDR3 is 14 amino acids. This clone was observed a handful of times. In the study's own analysis: Quantification of nucleated cells was approximated via reference gene primer amplification. TCRdb's copy holds only in-frame clones and misses some; the assay was immunoSEQ multiplex PCR. V and J calls plus clone size are reproduced from that table; the DNA served to infer D and trimming. The table shows under 250,000 clones, with 84% occurring only once. The origin of this receptor is a woman in her thirties or forties who had recovered from COVID-19. The V and J genes are TRBV2 and TRBJ1-1; 9 nucleotides align to TRBD1. Sequenced: peripheral blood. In DNA, the CDR3 is TGTGCCAGCAGGAGACAGGGGGGGAACACTGAAGCTTTCTTT. Translating it yields CASRRQGGNTEAFF.